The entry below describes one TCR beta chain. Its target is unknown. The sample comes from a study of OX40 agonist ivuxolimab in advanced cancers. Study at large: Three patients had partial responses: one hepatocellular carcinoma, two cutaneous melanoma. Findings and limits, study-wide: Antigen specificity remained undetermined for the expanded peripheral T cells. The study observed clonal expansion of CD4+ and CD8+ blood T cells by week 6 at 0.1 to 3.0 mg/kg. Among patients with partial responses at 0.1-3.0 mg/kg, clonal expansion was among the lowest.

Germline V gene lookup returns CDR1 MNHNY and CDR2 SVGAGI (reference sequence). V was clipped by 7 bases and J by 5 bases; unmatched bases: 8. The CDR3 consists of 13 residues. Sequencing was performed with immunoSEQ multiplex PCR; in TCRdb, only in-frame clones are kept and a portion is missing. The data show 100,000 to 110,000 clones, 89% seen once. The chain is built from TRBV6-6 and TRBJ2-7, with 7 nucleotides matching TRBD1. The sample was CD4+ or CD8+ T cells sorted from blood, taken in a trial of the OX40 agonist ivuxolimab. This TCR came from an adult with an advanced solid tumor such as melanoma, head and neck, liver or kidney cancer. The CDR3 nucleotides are TGTGCCAGCAACAAACAGGGGAGCCACGAGCAGTACTTC. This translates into CASNKQGSHEQYF.